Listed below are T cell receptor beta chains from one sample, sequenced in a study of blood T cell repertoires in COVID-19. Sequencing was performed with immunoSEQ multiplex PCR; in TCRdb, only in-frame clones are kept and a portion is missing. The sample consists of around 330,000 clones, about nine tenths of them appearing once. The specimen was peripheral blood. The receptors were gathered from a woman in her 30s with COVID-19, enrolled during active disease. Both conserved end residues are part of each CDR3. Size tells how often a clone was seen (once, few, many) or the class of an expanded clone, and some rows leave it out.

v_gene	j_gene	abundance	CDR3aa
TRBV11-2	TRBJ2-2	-	CASSRRNTGELFF
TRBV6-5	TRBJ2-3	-	CASSQGTSDTDTQYF
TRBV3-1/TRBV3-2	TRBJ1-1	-	CASSQRTWGGTEAFF
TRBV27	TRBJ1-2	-	CASSPPGVPYGYTF
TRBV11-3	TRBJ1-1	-	CASSLTGVTEAFF
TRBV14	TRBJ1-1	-	CASSQVWGPPEAFF
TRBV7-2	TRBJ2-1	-	CASFRFYNEQFF
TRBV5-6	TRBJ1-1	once	CASTKLTGEGRSAFF
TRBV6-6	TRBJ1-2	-	CASSYGGHDYGYTF
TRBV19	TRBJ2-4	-	CASKGRPGPGDIQYF
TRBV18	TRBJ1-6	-	CASSPDRLTGSPLHF
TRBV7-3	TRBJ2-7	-	CASSLTGGGEQYF
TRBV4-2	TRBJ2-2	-	CASSLRLAGGSTGELFF
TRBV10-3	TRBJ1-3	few	CAIKRQGSGNTIYF
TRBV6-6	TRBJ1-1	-	CASSDGLRTEAFF
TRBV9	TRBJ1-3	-	CASSVKGAGNTIYF
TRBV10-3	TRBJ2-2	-	CAISVLVDTGELFF
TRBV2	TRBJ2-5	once	CASSLDYAETQYF
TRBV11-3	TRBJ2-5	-	CASSLVRGKETQYF
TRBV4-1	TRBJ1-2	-	CASSQHSDRDYGYTF
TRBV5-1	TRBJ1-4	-	CASSPGTGDEKLFF
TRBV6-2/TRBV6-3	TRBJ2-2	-	CASSYLGQGNTGELFF
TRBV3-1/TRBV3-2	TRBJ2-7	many	CASSPSSGAGEQYF
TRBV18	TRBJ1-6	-	CASSPRSQGSNSPLHF
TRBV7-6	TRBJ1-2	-	CASSLNPQPLYGYTF
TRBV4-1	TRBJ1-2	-	CASSHNREGLDGYTF
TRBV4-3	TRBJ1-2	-	CASSPQENYGYTF
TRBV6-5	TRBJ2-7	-	CASSPGQGAYEQYF
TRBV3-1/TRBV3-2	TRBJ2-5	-	CASSHRSGGAVETQYF
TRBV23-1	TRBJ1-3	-	CASSHPAGGTHSGNTIYF
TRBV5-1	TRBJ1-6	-	CASSLFEGGGSPLHF
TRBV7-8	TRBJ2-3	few	CASSHPWRGGNTDTQYF
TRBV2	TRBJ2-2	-	CASNHPTGTPRRVNTGELFF
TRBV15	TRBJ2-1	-	CATSSRSQGYNEQFF